Below, one TCR beta chain is given with its context. Germline V lookup: CDR1 MGHRA, CDR2 YSYEKL. Trimming cost V 1 base and J 13 bases; bases outside gene matches: 17. This CDR3 region has 17 residues. This entry comes from a study of blood T cell repertoires in COVID-19. Study as a whole: The United States, Italy and Spain supplied acute and convalescent COVID-19 samples. Sample material is recorded as cDNA or gDNA derived from T cells, B-cell-depleted T cells, or PBMCs.

Authors' analysis steps: By means of reference gene primer amplification, nucleated cell counts were estimated. Produced via immunoSEQ multiplex PCR; TCRdb's table is partial and in-frame only. That table gives V, J and clone size, and the DNA gave D and trimming. Altogether about 120,000 clones are present, about four fifths being singletons, with the ten largest covering 3% to 4.5%. The receptor was isolated from a woman older than 75 with acute or convalescent COVID-19. The specimen was peripheral blood. The chain is built from TRBV4-1 and TRBJ2-1, with 9 bases lining up with TRBD1. CDR3: CASSQVQQGAIGIIQFF. CDR3 in DNA: TGCGCCAGCAGCCAAGTACAACAGGGGGCGATAGGAATCATCCAGTTCTTC.